These T cell receptor beta chains were read from a single sample in a study of control samples from healthy donors and cancer patients. The table came from immunoSEQ multiplex PCR; TCRdb's copy has only in-frame clones and leaves some out. The sample holds about 35,000 clones, roughly 92% seen once. The sequencing sample was made of PBMCs. Source of these receptors: a man in his forties with colorectal cancer. Each CDR3 is given with its conserved first and last residue. D genes are given only for firm matches. Some rows have no size entry. The others give once, few or many, or a class for an expanded clone.

D gene	clone size	J gene	V gene	CDR3 protein	CDR3 DNA
.	once	TRBJ2-1	TRBV7-2	CASSLGLGFNEQFF	TGTGCCAGCAGCTTAGGTCTAGGTTTCAATGAGCAGTTCTTC
TRBD1	.	TRBJ2-7	TRBV5-1	CASSLRGQGGEQYF	TGCGCCAGCAGCTTAAGGGGACAGGGAGGGGAGCAGTACTTC
.	.	TRBJ1-2	TRBV28	CASSLGQNYGYTF	TGTGCCAGCAGCCTGGGGCAGAACTATGGCTACACCTTC
.	once	TRBJ2-5	TRBV6-1	CASSEAPPREETQYF	TGTGCCAGCAGTGAAGCTCCCCCCAGGGAGGAGACCCAGTACTTC
.	.	TRBJ2-7	TRBV7-2	CASSPQGAKYYEQYF	TGTGCCAGCAGCCCCCAGGGAGCGAAATACTACGAGCAGTACTTC
.	.	TRBJ1-2	TRBV29-1	CNGTAGYGYTF	TGCAACGGAACCGCCGGCTATGGCTACACCTTC
TRBD1	.	TRBJ1-6	TRBV6-6	CASSRQGPGVFSYNSPLHF	TGTGCCAGCAGTCGACAGGGGCCGGGAGTTTTCTCCTATAATTCACCCCTCCACTTT
TRBD1	.	TRBJ2-7	TRBV27	CASSLEQGQGSEQYF	TGTGCCAGCAGTTTGGAGCAGGGACAGGGGTCCGAGCAGTACTTC
.	.	TRBJ1-5	TRBV7-9	CASSLAREDKSSQPQHF	TGTGCCAGCAGCTTAGCCAGGGAGGATAAGTCCAGTCAGCCCCAGCATTTT
.	.	TRBJ1-4	TRBV4-2	CASSPRNGTGPEKLFF	TGTGCCAGCAGCCCTCGAAATGGCACCGGCCCTGAAAAACTGTTTTTT
.	once	TRBJ1-3	TRBV13	CASSPYGQTNGNTIYF	TGTGCCAGCAGCCCCTACGGACAGACGAATGGAAACACCATATATTTT
TRBD1	.	TRBJ1-1	TRBV6-5	CASNSQGAGTEAFF	TGTGCCAGCAATAGCCAGGGGGCGGGAACTGAAGCTTTCTTT
.	.	TRBJ2-3	TRBV5-5	CASSLLPSTDTQYF	TGTGCCAGCAGCTTACTCCCTAGCACAGATACGCAGTATTTT
.	.	TRBJ2-1	TRBV6-5	CASSPVISYNEQFF	TGTGCCAGCAGCCCCGTAATCTCCTACAATGAGCAGTTCTTC
TRBD2	.	TRBJ2-3	TRBV7-2	CASSRGGASDTQYF	TGTGCCAGCAGCCGCGGGGGGGCATCAGATACGCAGTATTTT
TRBD2	.	TRBJ2-1	TRBV3-1/TRBV3-2	CASSQSGGGWVQFF	TGTGCCAGCAGCCAGTCGGGAGGCGGATGGGTTCAATTCTTC
.	.	TRBJ2-7	TRBV2	CASSYRAAYEQYF	TGTGCCAGCTCGTACAGGGCCGCCTACGAGCAGTACTTC
.	.	TRBJ2-2	TRBV12-3/TRBV12-4	CASSLGGGELFF	TGTGCCAGCAGCCTGGGGGGCGGGGAGCTGTTTTTT
TRBD1	.	TRBJ1-4	TRBV29-1	CSVAGQINEKLFF	TGCAGCGTCGCGGGACAGATTAATGAAAAACTGTTTTTT
.	.	TRBJ2-6	TRBV30	CAWSVILAHSGANVLTF	TGTGCCTGGAGTGTTATTCTGGCTCACTCTGGGGCCAACGTCCTGACTTTC
.	.	TRBJ1-4	TRBV19	CASSVRAPNEKLFF	TGTGCCAGTAGCGTCCGGGCCCCTAATGAAAAACTGTTTTTT
TRBD2	.	TRBJ2-5	TRBV18	CASSPPGLAIETQYF	TGTGCCAGCTCACCACCGGGACTAGCGATTGAGACCCAGTACTTC
.	.	TRBJ1-6	TRBV19	CASSIDSSWGGNSPLHF	TGTGCCAGTAGTATAGATTCTTCCTGGGGTGGTAATTCACCCCTCCACTTT
TRBD1	.	TRBJ1-2	TRBV5-1	CASSSAGGVPYGYTF	TGCGCCAGCAGTTCCGCAGGGGGCGTTCCGTATGGCTACACCTTC
TRBD1	once	TRBJ2-3	TRBV5-4	CASSSRQGTDTQYF	TGTGCCAGCAGCTCAAGACAGGGGACAGATACGCAGTATTTT
TRBD1	.	TRBJ1-2	TRBV11-2	CASSLATGYGYTF	TGTGCCAGCAGCTTAGCGACAGGGTATGGCTACACCTTC
.	.	TRBJ2-7	TRBV5-6	CASSLPGSEQYF	TGTGCCAGCAGCTTGCCCGGGAGTGAGCAGTACTTC
TRBD1	once	TRBJ1-1	TRBV19	CATRGGQMNTEAFF	TGTGCCACCCGAGGGGGACAGATGAACACTGAAGCTTTCTTT
.	.	TRBJ2-7	TRBV2	CASSKTTTGSTSSYEQYF	TGTGCCAGCAGTAAAACCACTACAGGGAGCACTAGCTCCTACGAGCAGTACTTC
.	few	TRBJ1-5	TRBV4-2	CASSQVRQANSNQPQHF	TGTGCCAGCAGCCAAGTGAGACAGGCGAATAGCAATCAGCCCCAGCATTTT
.	.	TRBJ2-1	TRBV11-3	CASSSPRVSSYNEQFF	TGTGCCAGCAGCTCCCCCAGGGTAAGCTCCTACAATGAGCAGTTCTTC
.	.	TRBJ2-5	TRBV12-3/TRBV12-4	CASSLSPAETQYF	TGTGCCAGCAGTTTAAGCCCGGCGGAGACCCAGTACTTC
.	.	TRBJ1-5	TRBV19	CASSGGQPQHF	TGTGCCAGTAGTGGTGGTCAGCCCCAGCATTTT
.	.	TRBJ2-3	TRBV20-1	CSASWRARGSDTQYF	TGCAGTGCTAGTTGGCGGGCCAGGGGATCAGATACGCAGTATTTT
.	.	TRBJ1-5	TRBV9	CASSPGQTNSNQPQHF	TGTGCCAGCAGCCCAGGACAGACAAATAGCAATCAGCCCCAGCATTTT
.	.	TRBJ2-6	TRBV6-5	CASRRLSGANVLTF	TGTGCCAGCAGAAGGCTCTCTGGGGCCAACGTCCTGACTTTC
.	once	TRBJ2-5	TRBV3-1/TRBV3-2	CASSQGLQTRETQYF	TGTGCCAGCAGCCAAGGACTCCAAACCCGGGAGACCCAGTACTTC
.	.	TRBJ2-7	TRBV7-6	CASSLAVGGNYEQYF	TGTGCCAGCAGCTTAGCGGTAGGGGGTAACTACGAGCAGTACTTC
TRBD1	.	TRBJ2-7	TRBV5-4	CASSLDRGSWEQYF	TGTGCCAGCAGCCTCGACAGGGGTTCGTGGGAGCAGTACTTC
.	.	TRBJ2-2	TRBV4-2	CASSHPEGAFTRELFF	TGTGCCAGCAGCCACCCCGAGGGAGCCTTCACCCGGGAGCTGTTTTTT
.	once	TRBJ2-7	TRBV15	CATSIIRTVSSYEQYF	TGTGCCACCAGCATAATTCGGACAGTAAGCTCCTACGAGCAGTACTTC
TRBD1	.	TRBJ2-1	TRBV5-1	CASAGTAHGEQFF	TGCGCCAGCGCCGGGACAGCCCACGGGGAGCAGTTCTTC
TRBD1	.	TRBJ2-5	TRBV5-1	CASSLATGRTETQYF	TGCGCCAGCAGCTTGGCGACAGGGAGAACAGAGACCCAGTACTTC
TRBD1	.	TRBJ1-3	TRBV7-2	CASSLVGQGGNTIYF	TGTGCCAGCAGCTTAGTGGGACAGGGGGGAAACACCATATATTTT
.	.	TRBJ2-2	TRBV7-2	CASSLVRTGELFF	TGTGCCAGCAGCTTAGTTCGTACCGGGGAGCTGTTTTTT
.	.	TRBJ1-6	TRBV27	CASSLGQGSPLHF	TGTGCCAGCAGTTTAGGTCAGGGTTCACCCCTCCACTTT
.	.	TRBJ2-7	TRBV29-1	CSVAGGTYEQYF	TGCAGCGTTGCTGGCGGAACCTACGAGCAGTACTTC
.	few	TRBJ1-5	TRBV27	CASSLGGRGNQPQHF	TGTGCCAGCAGTTTAGGAGGGAGAGGCAATCAGCCCCAGCATTTT
.	.	TRBJ2-5	TRBV11-2	CASSLISSQETQYF	TGTGCCAGCAGCTTAATTAGCTCCCAAGAGACCCAGTACTTC
.	.	TRBJ1-2	TRBV7-2	CASSLSGVFYGYTF	TGTGCCAGCAGCTTATCGGGGGTTTTTTATGGCTACACCTTC
TRBD1	.	TRBJ1-2	TRBV6-5	CASSYSGQGGGGYTF	TGTGCCAGCAGTTACTCGGGACAGGGGGGTGGTGGCTACACCTTC
TRBD1	.	TRBJ1-2	TRBV27	CASSPGQGGYYGYTF	TGTGCCAGCAGTCCTGGACAGGGGGGGTACTATGGCTACACCTTC
.	once	TRBJ2-3	TRBV6-5	CATLAGGRVDTQYF	TGTGCCACTTTGGCCGGGGGGCGGGTAGATACGCAGTATTTT
.	.	TRBJ2-1	TRBV21-1	CASSKGLAGSDEQFF	TGTGCCAGCAGCAAAGGCCTAGCGGGGAGTGATGAGCAGTTCTTC
.	.	TRBJ2-7	TRBV3-1/TRBV3-2	CASSPKGQYSYEQYF	TGTGCCAGCAGCCCTAAAGGACAGTACTCCTACGAGCAGTACTTC
.	.	TRBJ2-7	TRBV9	CASSVFTGDEQYF	TGTGCCAGCAGCGTATTTACCGGGGATGAGCAGTACTTC
.	.	TRBJ1-1	TRBV5-1	CASSPEGQMNTEAFF	TGCGCCAGCAGCCCCGAAGGGCAGATGAACACTGAAGCTTTCTTT
TRBD1	.	TRBJ1-1	TRBV7-2	CASSPTGGRMNTEAFF	TGTGCCAGCAGTCCTACAGGGGGGAGGATGAACACTGAAGCTTTCTTT
TRBD1	.	TRBJ2-7	TRBV11-2	CASSLVSGTGRYEQYF	TGTGCCAGCAGCTTAGTCTCCGGGACAGGGAGGTACGAGCAGTACTTC
TRBD1	.	TRBJ2-3	TRBV11-3	CASSPGTASTDTQYF	TGTGCCAGCAGCCCCGGGACAGCTAGCACAGATACGCAGTATTTT